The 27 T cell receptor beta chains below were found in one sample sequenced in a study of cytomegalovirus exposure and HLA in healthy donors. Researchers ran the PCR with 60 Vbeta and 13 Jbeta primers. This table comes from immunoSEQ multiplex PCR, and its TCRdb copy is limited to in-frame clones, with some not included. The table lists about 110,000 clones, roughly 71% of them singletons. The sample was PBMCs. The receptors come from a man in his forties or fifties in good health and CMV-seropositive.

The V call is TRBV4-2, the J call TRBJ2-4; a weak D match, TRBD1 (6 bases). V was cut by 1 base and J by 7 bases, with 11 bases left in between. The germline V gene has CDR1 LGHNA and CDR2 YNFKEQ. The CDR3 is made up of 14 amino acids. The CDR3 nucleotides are TGTGCCAGCAGCCAAGCGGCAGGGGCCAACATTCAGTACTTC. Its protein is CASSQAAGANIQYF.

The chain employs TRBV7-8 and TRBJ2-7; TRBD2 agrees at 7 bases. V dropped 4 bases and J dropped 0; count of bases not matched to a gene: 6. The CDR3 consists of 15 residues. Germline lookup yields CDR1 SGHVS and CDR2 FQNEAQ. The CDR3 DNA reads TGTGCCAGCAGCTCTTTAGCGGGTAACTCCTACGAGCAGTACGTC. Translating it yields CASSSLAGNSYEQYV.

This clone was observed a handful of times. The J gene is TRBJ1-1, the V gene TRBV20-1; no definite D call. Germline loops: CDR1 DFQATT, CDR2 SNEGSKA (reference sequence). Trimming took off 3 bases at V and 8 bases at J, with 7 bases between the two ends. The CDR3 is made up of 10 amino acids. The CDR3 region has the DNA TGCAGTGCTAGGCACGGGGAAGCTTTCTTT. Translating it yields CSARHGEAFF.

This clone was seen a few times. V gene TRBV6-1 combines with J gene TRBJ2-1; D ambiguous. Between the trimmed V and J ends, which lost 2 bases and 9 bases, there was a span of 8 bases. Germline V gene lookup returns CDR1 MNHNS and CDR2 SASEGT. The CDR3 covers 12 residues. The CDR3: CASSEMAVEQFF. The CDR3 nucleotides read TGTGCCAGCAGTGAAATGGCGGTTGAGCAGTTCTTC.

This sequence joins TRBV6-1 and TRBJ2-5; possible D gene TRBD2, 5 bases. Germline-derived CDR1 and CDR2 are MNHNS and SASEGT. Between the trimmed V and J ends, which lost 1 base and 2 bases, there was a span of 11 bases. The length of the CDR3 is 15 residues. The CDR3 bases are TGTGCCAGCAGTGAAGAGAGGCGGGTACAAGAGACCCAGTACTTC. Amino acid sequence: CASSEERRVQETQYF.

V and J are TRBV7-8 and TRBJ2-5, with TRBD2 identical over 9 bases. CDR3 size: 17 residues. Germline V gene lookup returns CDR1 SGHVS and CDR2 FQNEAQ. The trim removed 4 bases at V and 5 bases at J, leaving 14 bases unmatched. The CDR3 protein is CASSSMTSGPGEETQYF. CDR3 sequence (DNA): TGTGCCAGCAGCTCTATGACTAGCGGCCCCGGGGAGGAGACCCAGTACTTC.

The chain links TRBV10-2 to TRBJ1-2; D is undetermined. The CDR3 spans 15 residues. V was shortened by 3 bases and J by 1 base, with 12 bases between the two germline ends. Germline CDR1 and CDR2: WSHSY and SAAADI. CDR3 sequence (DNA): TGCGCCAGCAGTGAAGCGGGAGTGAATAACTATGGCTACACCTTC. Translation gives CASSEAGVNNYGYTF.

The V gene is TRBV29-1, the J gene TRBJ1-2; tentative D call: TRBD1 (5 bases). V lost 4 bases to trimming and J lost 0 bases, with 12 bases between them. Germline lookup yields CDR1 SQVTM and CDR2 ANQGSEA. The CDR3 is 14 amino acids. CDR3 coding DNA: TGCAGCGTTGTGGTCAGGGCAACTAACTATGGCTACACCTTC. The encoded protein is CSVVVRATNYGYTF.

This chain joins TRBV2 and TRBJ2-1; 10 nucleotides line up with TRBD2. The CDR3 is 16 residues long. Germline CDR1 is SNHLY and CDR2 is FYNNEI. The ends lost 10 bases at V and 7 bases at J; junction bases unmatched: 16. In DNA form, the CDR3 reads TGTGCCAACAGACCGGAGGCGATAGCGGGAGGAAATGAGCAGTTCTTC. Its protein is CANRPEAIAGGNEQFF.

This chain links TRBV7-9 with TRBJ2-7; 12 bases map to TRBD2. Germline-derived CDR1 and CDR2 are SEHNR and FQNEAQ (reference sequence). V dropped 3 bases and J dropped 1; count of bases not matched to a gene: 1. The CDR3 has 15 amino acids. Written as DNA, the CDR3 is TGTGCCAGCAGCTTGACTAGCGGGAGTTCCTACGAGCAGTACTTC. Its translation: CASSLTSGSSYEQYF.

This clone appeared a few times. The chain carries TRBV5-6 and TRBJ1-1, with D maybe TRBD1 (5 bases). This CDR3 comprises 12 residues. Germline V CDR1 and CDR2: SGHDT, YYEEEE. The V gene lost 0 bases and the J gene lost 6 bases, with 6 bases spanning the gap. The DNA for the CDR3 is TGTGCCAGCAGCTTGGCGACAGCTGAAGCTTTCTTT. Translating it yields CASSLATAEAFF.

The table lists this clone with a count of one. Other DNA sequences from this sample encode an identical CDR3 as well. The DNA of the CDR3 is TGCGCCAGCAGCCTACGAGGCCTAGACACAGATACGCAGTATTTT. It encodes CASSLRGLDTDTQYF. V and J are TRBV4-1 and TRBJ2-3; unclear D gene. Trimming removed 4 bases from V and 2 bases from J, with 13 bases in between. From germline, CDR1 is MGHRA and CDR2 YSYEKL. CDR3 size: 15 residues.

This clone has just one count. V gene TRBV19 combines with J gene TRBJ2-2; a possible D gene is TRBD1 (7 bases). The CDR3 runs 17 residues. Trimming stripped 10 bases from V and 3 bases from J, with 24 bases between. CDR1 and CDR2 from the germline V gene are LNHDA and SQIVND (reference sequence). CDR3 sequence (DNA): TGTGCCACCCCCCGACAGGGAGGAGTTTCCGACACCGGGGAGCTGTTTTTT. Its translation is CATPRQGGVSDTGELFF.

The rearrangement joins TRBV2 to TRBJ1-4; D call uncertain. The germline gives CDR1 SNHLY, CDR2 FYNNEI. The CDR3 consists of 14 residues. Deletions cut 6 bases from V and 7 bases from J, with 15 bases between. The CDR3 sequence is CASRIPGSSEKLFF. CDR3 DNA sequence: TGTGCCAGCAGGATCCCCGGTAGTAGTGAAAAACTGTTTTTT.

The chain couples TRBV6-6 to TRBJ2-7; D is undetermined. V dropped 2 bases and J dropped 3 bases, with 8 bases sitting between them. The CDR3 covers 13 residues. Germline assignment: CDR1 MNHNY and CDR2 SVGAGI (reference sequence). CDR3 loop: CASSYPTRYEQYF. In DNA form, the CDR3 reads TGTGCCAGCAGTTACCCTACCCGCTACGAGCAGTACTTC.

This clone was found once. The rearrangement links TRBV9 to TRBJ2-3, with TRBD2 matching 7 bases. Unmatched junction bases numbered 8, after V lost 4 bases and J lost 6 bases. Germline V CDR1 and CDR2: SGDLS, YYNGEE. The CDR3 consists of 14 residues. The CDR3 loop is CASSLSGTYDTQYF. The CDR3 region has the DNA TGTGCCAGCAGCCTGAGCGGGACCTATGATACGCAGTATTTT. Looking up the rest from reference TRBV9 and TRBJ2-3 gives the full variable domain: DSGVTQTPKHLITATGQRVTLRCSPRSGDLSVYWYQQSLDQGLQFLIQYYNGEERAKGNILERFSAQQFPDLHSELNLSSLELGDSALYFCASSLSGTYDTQYFGPGTRLTVL.

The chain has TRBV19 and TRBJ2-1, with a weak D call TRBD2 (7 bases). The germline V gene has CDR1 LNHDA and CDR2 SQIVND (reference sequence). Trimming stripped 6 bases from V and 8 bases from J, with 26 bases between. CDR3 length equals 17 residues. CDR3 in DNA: TGTGCCAGTAGCTCAAGGGGTGTGGCGGGGGCCTTACATGAGCAGTTCTTC. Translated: CASSSRGVAGALHEQFF.

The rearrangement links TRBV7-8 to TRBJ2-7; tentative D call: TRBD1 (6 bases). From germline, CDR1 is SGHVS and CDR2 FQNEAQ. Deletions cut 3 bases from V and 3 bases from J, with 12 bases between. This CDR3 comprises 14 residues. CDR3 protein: CASSFETGNYEQYV. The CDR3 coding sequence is TGTGCCAGCAGCTTCGAGACAGGAAACTACGAGCAGTACGTC.

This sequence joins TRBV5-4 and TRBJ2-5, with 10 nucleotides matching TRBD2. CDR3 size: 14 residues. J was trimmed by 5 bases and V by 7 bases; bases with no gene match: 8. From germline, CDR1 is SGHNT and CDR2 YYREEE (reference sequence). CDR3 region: CASGSSGSGETQYF. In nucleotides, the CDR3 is TGTGCCAGCGGTTCTAGCGGGAGTGGCGAGACCCAGTACTTC. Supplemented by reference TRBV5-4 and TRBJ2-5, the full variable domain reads ETGVTQSPTHLIKTRGQQVTLRCSSQSGHNTVSWYQQALGQGPQFIFQYYREEENGRGNFPPRFSGLQFPNYSSELNVNALELDDSALYLCASGSSGSGETQYFGPGTRLLVL.

The CDR3 DNA sequence: TGCGCCAGCAGAACTACTAGGAACTCCTACAATGAGCAGTTCTTC. It codes for CASRTTRNSYNEQFF. The rearrangement uses TRBV4-3 and TRBJ2-1; D possibly corresponds to TRBD2 (5 bases). V shed 6 bases and J shed 0 bases, with 12 bases lying between them. The CDR3 covers 15 residues. Germline CDR1 reads LGHNA; CDR2 reads YSLEER.

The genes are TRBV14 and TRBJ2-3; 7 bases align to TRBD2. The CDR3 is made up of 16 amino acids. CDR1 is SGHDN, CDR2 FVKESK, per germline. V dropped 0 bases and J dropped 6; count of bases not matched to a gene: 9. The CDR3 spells CASSQEGGPGEDTQYF. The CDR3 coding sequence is TGTGCCAGCAGCCAAGAGGGAGGGCCAGGAGAGGATACGCAGTATTTT.

CDR3: CASSGQGGNTEAFF. CDR3 coding DNA: TGTGCCAGCTCAGGACAGGGGGGGAACACTGAAGCTTTCTTT. The chain combines TRBV18 with TRBJ1-1, with 10 bases fitting TRBD1. The CDR3 totals 14 residues. The trim removed 5 bases at V and 1 base at J, leaving 1 base unmatched. CDR1 KGHSH and CDR2 LQKENI come from the germline V gene.

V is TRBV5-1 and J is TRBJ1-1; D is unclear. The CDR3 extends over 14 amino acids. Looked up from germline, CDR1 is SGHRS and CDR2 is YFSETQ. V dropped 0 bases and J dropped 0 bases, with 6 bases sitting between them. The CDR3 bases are TGCGCCAGCAGCTTGGGACTGCTGAACACTGAAGCTTTCTTT. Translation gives CASSLGLLNTEAFF.

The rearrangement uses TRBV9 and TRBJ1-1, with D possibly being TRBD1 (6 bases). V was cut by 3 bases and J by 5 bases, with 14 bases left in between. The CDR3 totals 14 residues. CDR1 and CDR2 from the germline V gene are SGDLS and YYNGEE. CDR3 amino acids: CASSGGGLVTEAFF. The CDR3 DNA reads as TGTGCCAGCAGCGGGGGGGGCCTGGTTACTGAAGCTTTCTTT.

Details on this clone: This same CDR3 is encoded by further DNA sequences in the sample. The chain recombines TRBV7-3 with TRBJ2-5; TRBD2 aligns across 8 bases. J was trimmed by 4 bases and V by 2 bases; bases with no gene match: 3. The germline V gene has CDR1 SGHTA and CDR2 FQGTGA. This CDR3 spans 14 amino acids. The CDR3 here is CASSLGLAGETQYF. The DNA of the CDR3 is TGTGCCAGCAGCTTAGGCCTAGCGGGAGAGACCCAGTACTTC.

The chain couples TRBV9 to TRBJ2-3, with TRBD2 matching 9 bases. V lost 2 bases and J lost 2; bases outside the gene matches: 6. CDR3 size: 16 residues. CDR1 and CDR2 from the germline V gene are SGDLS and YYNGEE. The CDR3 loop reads CASSVGAGGITDTQYF. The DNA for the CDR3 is TGTGCCAGCAGCGTGGGAGCGGGAGGAATCACAGATACGCAGTATTTT.

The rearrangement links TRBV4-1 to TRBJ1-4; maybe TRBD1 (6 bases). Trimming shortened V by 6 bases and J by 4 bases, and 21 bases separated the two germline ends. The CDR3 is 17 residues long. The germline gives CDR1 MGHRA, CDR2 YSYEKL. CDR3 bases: TGCGCCAGCAGTCCATACAGGAGCCGGACAGTTAATGAAAAACTGTTTTTT. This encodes CASSPYRSRTVNEKLFF.